This T cell receptor (beta chain) originates from a study of human T cells and chemical hapten exposure (dated by TCRdb to the early 2020s). Context from the whole study: For sensitization, 2% DPC in acetone was applied to a roughly 2 cm by roughly 2 cm area of upper inner arm skin. Libraries were pooled for sequencing, and per-sample TCR yields varied mainly because of small differences in library volumes within the pool. Peripheral blood TCR repertoire changes were tracked in vivo in alopecia patients during primary and secondary sensitization to the hapten diphenylcyclopropenone (DPC). Blood samples were taken from patients before sensitization (week 0) and at 2, 6 and about 24 weeks after DPC sensitization. Patch testing was performed on the upper back with Finn chambers containing 0.01% DPC, and the patch tests were scored after 6 days according to International Contact Dermatitis Research Group standards. Most of the patients in the cohort were female, and the cohort covered alopecia areata with under or over 50% scalp involvement, alopecia totalis and alopecia universalis. Patients additionally received weekly therapeutic DPC doses to the scalp throughout the roughly 25-week study period. For TCR sequencing, blood came from twenty-nine alopecia patients at anywhere from one to four time points (pre-sensitization, 2, 6 and 24 weeks). Findings and caveats that apply to the study as a whole: Significantly more large CDR3 similarity clusters were formed by expanded TCRs than by pre-sensitization or healthy control sets, consistent with antigen-driven responses. No change with DPC sensitization was found in the number of TCRs above 1 in 1000 frequency, and no evidence of global repertoire structure alterations was found. Because all patients had alopecia, a presumed autoimmune disease, the immune response of the patients might differ from that of healthy individuals. The number of PT1 expanded TCRs positively correlated with patch test score, significant at thresholds 8, 16 and 32 but not 4. After repeated subsampling, changes were observed in the strength of the expansion versus patch-test correlation and in the threshold at which the correlation became significant.

To note about this clonotype: The clone's antigen remains unknown. The sample holds no much larger clone one base away, and base qualities are not on file.

The method behind the library was RACE. Reads for this sample came from a NextSeq 500. During library preparation, unique molecular identifiers were attached to individual cDNA molecules so that TCRs could be counted quantitatively and reproducibly. Each blood RNA sample was used to sequence both TCR alpha and TCR beta chains. Per the source publication's procedure: The median number of TCRs per sample was around 100,000, ranging from about 23,224 to 750,000. V, J and CDR3 annotation of the TCR reads was performed with the Decombinator software suite. For the PS versus PT1 abundance plots, all samples were subsampled to the same number of TCRs (28,000). TCRs were defined as expanded if absent before sensitization and observed at least eight times at the 2-week time point. TCRdb redid the processing of the public reads, applying fastp at Q25 and MiXCR, and retained in-frame beta chains. Each entry merges the rows of one CDR3 protein and shows their most common DNA and genes. It is TCRdb's table, rather than the study itself, that gives the V and J calls and clone size. Here the sample has some 360,000 distinct CDR3 sequences; less than 6.5% occur a single time. The top ten clones comprise just over 2.5% of the sample.

The germline V gene sets CDR1 to SNHLY and CDR2 to FYNNEI. From the cysteine up to the phenylalanine, the CDR3 has a length of 13 residues. The sequence is cut down to CDR3 DNA, 39 bases in frame from base 1. V was cut back by 6 bases and J by 3 bases, leaving a gap of 12 bases between them. Sample time point, as interpreted from the label and publication: pre-sensitization, week 0. The label giving this sample's treatment or condition can be read as: therapeutic diphenylcyclopropenone sensitization with weekly scalp DPC. At each patch-test visit, blood was drawn before the patch test was applied. Patients were considered eligible if aged 18 to 70, diagnosed with alopecia and deemed suitable for DPC therapy, and patients were excluded if pregnant. Total RNA was extracted from unfractionated whole blood collected in Tempus Blood RNA tubes.

The origin of this receptor is a woman between 45 and 60 years old with alopecia areata. Some clones in this sample may be carry-over from other donors' samples. The sequence links TRBV2 to TRBJ2-7, with TRBD1 perhaps the D gene, on 5 matching bases. The specimen comprised whole blood, sampled in connection with sensitization to the hapten diphenylcyclopropenone (DPC). The bases read TGTGCCAGCAGAGGACAATTCCTCTACGAGCAGTACTTC. Its protein reads: CASRGQFLYEQYF.